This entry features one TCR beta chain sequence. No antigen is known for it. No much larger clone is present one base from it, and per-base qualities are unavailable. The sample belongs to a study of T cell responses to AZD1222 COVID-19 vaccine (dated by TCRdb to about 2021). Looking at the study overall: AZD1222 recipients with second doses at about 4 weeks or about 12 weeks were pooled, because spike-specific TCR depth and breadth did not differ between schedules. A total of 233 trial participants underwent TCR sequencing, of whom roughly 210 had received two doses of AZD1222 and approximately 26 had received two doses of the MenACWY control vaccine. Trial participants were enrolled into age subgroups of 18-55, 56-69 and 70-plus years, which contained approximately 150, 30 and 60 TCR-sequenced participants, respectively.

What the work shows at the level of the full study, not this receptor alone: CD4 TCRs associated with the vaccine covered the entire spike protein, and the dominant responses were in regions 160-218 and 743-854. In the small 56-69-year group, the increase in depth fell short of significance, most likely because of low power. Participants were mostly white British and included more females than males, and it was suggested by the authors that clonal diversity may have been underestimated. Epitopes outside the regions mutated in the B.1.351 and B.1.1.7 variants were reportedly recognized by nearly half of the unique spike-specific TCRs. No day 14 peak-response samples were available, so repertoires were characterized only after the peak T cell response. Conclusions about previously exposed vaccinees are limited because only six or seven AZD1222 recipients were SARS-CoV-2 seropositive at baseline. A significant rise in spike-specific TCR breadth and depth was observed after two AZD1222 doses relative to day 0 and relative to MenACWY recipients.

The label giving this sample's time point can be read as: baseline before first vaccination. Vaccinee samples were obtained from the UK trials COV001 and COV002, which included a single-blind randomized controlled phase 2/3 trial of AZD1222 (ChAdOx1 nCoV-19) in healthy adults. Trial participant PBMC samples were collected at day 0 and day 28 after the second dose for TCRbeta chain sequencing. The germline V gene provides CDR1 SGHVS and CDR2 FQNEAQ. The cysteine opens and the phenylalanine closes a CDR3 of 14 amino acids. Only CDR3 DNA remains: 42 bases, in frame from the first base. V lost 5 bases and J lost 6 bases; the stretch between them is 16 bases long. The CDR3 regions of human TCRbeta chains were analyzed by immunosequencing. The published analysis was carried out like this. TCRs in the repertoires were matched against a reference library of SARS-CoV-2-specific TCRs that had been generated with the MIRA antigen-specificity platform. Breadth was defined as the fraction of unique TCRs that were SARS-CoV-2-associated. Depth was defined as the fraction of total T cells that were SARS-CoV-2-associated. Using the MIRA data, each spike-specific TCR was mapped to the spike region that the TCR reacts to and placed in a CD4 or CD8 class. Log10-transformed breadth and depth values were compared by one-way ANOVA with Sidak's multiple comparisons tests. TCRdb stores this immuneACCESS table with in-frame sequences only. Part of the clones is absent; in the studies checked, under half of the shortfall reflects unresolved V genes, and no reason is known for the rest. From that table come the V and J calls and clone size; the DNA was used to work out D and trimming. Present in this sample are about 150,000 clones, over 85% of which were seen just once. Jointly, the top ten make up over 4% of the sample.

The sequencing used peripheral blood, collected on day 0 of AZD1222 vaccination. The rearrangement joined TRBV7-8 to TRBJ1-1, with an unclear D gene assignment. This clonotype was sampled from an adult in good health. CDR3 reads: CASSRAAAGAEAFF. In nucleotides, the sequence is TGTGCCAGCAGCCGAGCCGCGGCCGGGGCTGAAGCTTTCTTT.